This TCR beta chain was identified during a study of read filtering for tumor transcriptome and immune sequencing. The length of the CDR3 is 13 residues. Trimming removed 1 base at V and 1 base at J, with 2 bases between. Germline V lookup: CDR1 LNHNV, CDR2 YYDKDF (reference sequence). This clonotype was detected ten times or more. From 400 to 450 ng of RNA, a library with molecular barcoded alpha/delta and beta/gamma adaptors was made. TCRdb used MiXCR to reprocess the reads, holding one entry per CDR3 protein. The sample holds 120,000 or so distinct CDR3 sequences; around 13% are singletons and the top ten take 8% to 13%.

Sequencing was performed on a population of CD138-negative cells sorted from bone marrow. V gene TRBV15 combines with J gene TRBJ1-5; unclear D gene. This clonotype was sampled from a donor at least 40 years old with multiple myeloma. The CDR3 loop reads CATSRASNQPQHF. Here the CDR3 DNA reads TGTGCCACCAGCAGAGCGAGCAATCAGCCCCAGCATTTT.